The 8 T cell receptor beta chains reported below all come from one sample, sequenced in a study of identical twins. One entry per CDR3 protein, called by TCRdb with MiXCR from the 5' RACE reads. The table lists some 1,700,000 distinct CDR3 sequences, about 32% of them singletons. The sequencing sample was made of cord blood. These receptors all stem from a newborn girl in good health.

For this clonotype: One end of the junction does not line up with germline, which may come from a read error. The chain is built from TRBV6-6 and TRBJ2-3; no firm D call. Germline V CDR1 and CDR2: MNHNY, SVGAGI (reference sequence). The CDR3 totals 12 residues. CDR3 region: CAGSYSRDTQYF. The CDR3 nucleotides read TGTGCCGGCAGTTACTCCCGCGATACGCAGTATTTT.

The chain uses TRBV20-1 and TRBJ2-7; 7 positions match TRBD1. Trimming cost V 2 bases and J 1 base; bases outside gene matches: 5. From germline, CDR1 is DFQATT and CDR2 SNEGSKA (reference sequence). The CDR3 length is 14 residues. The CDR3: CSARKGDSSYEQYF. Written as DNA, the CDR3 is TGCAGTGCTAGAAAGGGGGACAGTTCCTACGAGCAGTACTTC.

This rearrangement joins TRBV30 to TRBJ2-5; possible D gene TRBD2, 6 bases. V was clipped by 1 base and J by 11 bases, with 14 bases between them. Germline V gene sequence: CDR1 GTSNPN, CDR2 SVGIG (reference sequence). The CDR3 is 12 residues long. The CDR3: CAWSELAREQYF. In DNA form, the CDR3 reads TGTGCCTGGAGTGAGCTAGCGAGAGAGCAGTACTTC.

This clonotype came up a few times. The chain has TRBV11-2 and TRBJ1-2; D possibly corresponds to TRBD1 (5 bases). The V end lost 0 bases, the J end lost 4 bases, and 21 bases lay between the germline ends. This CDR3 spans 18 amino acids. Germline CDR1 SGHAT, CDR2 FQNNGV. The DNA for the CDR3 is TGTGCCAGCAGCTTAGACCCCGGGGCGCGGCGGGCACCCTATGGCTACACCTTC. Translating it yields CASSLDPGARRAPYGYTF.

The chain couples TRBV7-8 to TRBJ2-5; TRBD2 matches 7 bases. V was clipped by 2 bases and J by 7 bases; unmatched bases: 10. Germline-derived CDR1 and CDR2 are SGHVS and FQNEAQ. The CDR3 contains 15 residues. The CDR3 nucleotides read TGTGCCAGCAGCTTACAAGCGGGGAGCCCCCGGACCCAGTACTTC. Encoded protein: CASSLQAGSPRTQYF. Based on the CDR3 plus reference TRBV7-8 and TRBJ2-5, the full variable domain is GAGVSQSPRYKVAKRGQDVALRCDPISGHVSLFWYQQALGQGPEFLTYFQNEAQLDKSGLPSDRFFAERPEGSVSTLKIQRTQQEDSAVYLCASSLQAGSPRTQYFGPGTRLLVL.

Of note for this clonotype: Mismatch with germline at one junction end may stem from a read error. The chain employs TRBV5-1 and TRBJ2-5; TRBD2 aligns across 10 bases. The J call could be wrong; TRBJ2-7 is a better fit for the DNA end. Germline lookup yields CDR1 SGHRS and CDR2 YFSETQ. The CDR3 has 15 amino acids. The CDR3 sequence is CAGSLGLAGAYEQYF. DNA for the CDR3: TGCGCCGGCAGCTTGGGGCTAGCGGGAGCCTACGAGCAGTACTTC.

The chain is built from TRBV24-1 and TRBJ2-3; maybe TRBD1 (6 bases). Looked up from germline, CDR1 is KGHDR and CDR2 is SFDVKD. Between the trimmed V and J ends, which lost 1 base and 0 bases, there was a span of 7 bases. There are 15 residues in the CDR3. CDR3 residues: CATSDLRGSTDTQYF. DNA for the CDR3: TGTGCCACCAGTGATTTAAGGGGGAGCACAGATACGCAGTATTTT.

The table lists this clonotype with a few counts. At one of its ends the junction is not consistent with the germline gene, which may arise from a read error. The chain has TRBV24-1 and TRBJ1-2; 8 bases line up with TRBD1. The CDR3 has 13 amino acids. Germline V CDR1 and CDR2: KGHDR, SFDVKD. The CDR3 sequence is CATSGGQGDGYTF. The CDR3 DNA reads TGTGCCACTAGTGGCGGACAGGGCGATGGCTACACCTTC.